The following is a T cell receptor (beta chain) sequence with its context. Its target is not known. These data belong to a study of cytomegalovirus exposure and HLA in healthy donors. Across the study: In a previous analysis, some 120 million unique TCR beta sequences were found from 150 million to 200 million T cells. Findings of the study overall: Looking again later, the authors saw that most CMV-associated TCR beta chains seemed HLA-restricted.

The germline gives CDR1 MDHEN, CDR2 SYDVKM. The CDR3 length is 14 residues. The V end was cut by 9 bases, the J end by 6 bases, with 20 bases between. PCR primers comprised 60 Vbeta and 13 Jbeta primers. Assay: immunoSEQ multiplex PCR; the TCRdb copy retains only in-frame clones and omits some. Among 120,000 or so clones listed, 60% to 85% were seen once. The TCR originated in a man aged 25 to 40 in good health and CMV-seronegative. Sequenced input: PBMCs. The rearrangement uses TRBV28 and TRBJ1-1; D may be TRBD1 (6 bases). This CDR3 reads CASIKAGAYAEAFF. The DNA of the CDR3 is TGTGCCAGTATAAAAGCGGGGGCTTACGCTGAAGCTTTCTTT.